One sample yielded the 8 T cell receptor beta chains listed below, sequenced in a study of blood T cell repertoires in COVID-19. Sequencing was performed with immunoSEQ multiplex PCR; in TCRdb, only in-frame clones are kept and a portion is missing. The repertoire holds fewer than 70,000 clones, with roughly 86% as singletons. Sequencing was done on a sample of peripheral blood. The receptors shown here come from a man in his sixties with active or convalescent COVID-19.

This sequence joins TRBV5-4 and TRBJ2-7; TRBD1 is a possible D gene (7 bases). There are 16 residues in the CDR3. Trimming took off 0 bases at V and 4 bases at J, with 17 bases between the two ends. The germline V gene encodes CDR1 SGHNT and CDR2 YYREEE (reference sequence). CDR3 protein: CASSLGTAGGRYEQYF. In DNA, the CDR3 is TGTGCCAGCAGCTTGGGTACGGCAGGGGGGAGGTACGAGCAGTACTTC.

This chain connects TRBV5-4 to TRBJ2-3; TRBD2 aligns across 9 bases. CDR3 length: 15 residues. CDR1 is SGHNT, CDR2 YYREEE, per germline (reference sequence). The V gene end was trimmed by 4 bases and the J gene end by 4 bases; junction bases not matched to a gene: 7. CDR3 amino acids: CASSVGLAFPDTQYF. The DNA of the CDR3 is TGTGCCAGCAGCGTGGGACTAGCATTCCCAGATACGCAGTATTTT.

The gene calls are TRBV6-1 and TRBJ1-1; no clear D gene. CDR1 and CDR2 (germline): MNHNS, SASEGT. The V end lost 1 base, the J end lost 1 base, and 7 bases lay between the germline ends. The CDR3 runs 14 residues. DNA for the CDR3: TGTGCCAGCAGTGAAGTCGGGTCGAACACTGAAGCTTTCTTT. Translated: CASSEVGSNTEAFF.

The chain carries TRBV11-3 and TRBJ2-7; 8 bases line up with TRBD1. Losses at the gene ends were 2 bases for V and 3 bases for J; bases not matched to a gene: 3. Germline V lookup: CDR1 SGHNT, CDR2 YENEEA. This CDR3 has 14 amino acids. CDR3: CASSLRTGSYEQYF. The CDR3 DNA reads TGTGCCAGCAGCTTAAGGACAGGGAGCTACGAGCAGTACTTC.

This clone is classed as medium-sized. The chain has TRBV6-6 and TRBJ2-7; D might be TRBD2 (6 bases). The CDR3 consists of 15 residues. The V and J ends lost 4 bases and 1 base respectively, with 14 bases between them. Germline CDR1 is MNHNY and CDR2 is SVGAGI (reference sequence). The CDR3 is CASSSAVAVSYEQYF. CDR3 nucleotide sequence: TGTGCCAGCAGTTCGGCTGTAGCGGTATCCTACGAGCAGTACTTC.

The chain has TRBV23-1 and TRBJ2-7, with 7 bases identical to TRBD1. TRBV23-1 is recorded as an ORF, its role being uncertain. V was pared by 8 bases and J by 1 base, with 17 bases of the junction left unmatched. There are 17 residues in the CDR3. The CDR3 here is CASASGTDKKKSYEQYF. The DNA of the CDR3 is TGCGCCAGCGCCTCCGGGACAGACAAAAAAAAATCCTACGAGCAGTACTTC.

This chain uses TRBV29-1 with TRBJ1-2; D not certain. Trimming removed 4 bases from V and 8 bases from J, with 17 bases in between. CDR1 is SQVTM and CDR2 is ANQGSEA in the germline V gene. This CDR3 spans 13 amino acids. CDR3 in amino acids: CSVGGQERFGYTF. CDR3 sequence (DNA): TGCAGCGTTGGAGGTCAAGAACGTTTCGGCTACACCTTC. Variable domain in full (rest from reference TRBV29-1 and TRBJ1-2): SAVISQKPSRDICQRGTSLTIQCQVDSQVTMMFWYRQQPGQSLTLIATANQGSEATYESGFVIDKFPISRPNLTFSTLTVSNMSPEDSSIYLCSVGGQERFGYTFGSGTRLTVV.

The chain has TRBV5-6 and TRBJ2-6; tentative D call: TRBD1 (6 bases). V lost 1 base and J 2 bases, leaving 13 bases between the germline ends. The CDR3 has 17 amino acids. Germline loops: CDR1 SGHDT, CDR2 YYEEEE. CDR3 sequence reads: CASSLTGIRAGANVLTF. In nucleotides, the CDR3 is TGTGCCAGCAGCTTGACAGGGATAAGGGCTGGGGCCAACGTCCTGACTTTC.